This is a list of T cell receptor beta chains from one sample in a study of blood T cells in healthy people across ages. One entry per CDR3 protein results from TCRdb running MiXCR on the 5' RACE reads. Among 1.5 million or so distinct CDR3 sequences listed, less than 45% were seen once. Specimen: blood. These receptors were taken from a woman younger than 30 in good health. Both conserved end residues are part of each CDR3. The D gene is left open where the match is weak. The size of a clone is reported for some rows only, either as once, few or many, or as a class for expanded clones.

d_gene	j_gene	abundance	v_gene	CDR3aa	CDR3nt
NA	TRBJ1-1	NA	TRBV20-1	CSATPGRGNTEAFF	TGCAGTGCTACTCCCGGACGGGGGAACACTGAAGCTTTCTTT
NA	TRBJ1-2	NA	TRBV10-3	CAISGRQGEGYTF	TGTGCCATCAGTGGTCGCCAGGGAGAAGGCTACACCTTC
NA	TRBJ1-2	few	TRBV12-3/TRBV12-4	CASTKAAGSYGYTF	TGTGCCAGCACAAAAGCCGCAGGGAGCTATGGCTACACCTTC
TRBD1	TRBJ2-7	few	TRBV14	CASSQDGVVGWDRAYEQYF	TGTGCCAGCAGCCAAGATGGAGTTGTAGGTTGGGACAGAGCCTACGAGCAGTACTTC
NA	TRBJ1-5	NA	TRBV10-3	CAIGSDSGNQPQHF	TGTGCCATCGGGTCGGACTCTGGCAATCAGCCCCAGCATTTT
TRBD2	TRBJ2-5	few	TRBV4-1	CASSQQAGKTQYF	TGCGCCAGCAGCCAACAAGCGGGAAAGACCCAGTACTTC
NA	TRBJ2-1	NA	TRBV29-1	CSVEGRDPSNEQFF	TGCAGCGTTGAAGGTCGGGACCCTTCCAATGAGCAGTTCTTC
NA	TRBJ1-2	NA	TRBV5-1	CASSLGRLNYGHTF	TGCGCCAGCAGCTTGGGCAGACTTAACTATGGCCACACCTTC
NA	TRBJ1-1	once	TRBV3-1	CASSQEMVVGYTEAFF	TGTGCCAGCAGCCAAGAGATGGTGGTCGGGTACACTGAAGCTTTCTTT
TRBD1	TRBJ2-7	NA	TRBV20-1	CSARIRQGANEQYF	TGCAGTGCTAGAATTCGACAGGGGGCCAACGAGCAGTACTTC
TRBD2	TRBJ2-3	NA	TRBV20-1	CSAQGLAGGPDTQYF	TGCAGTGCTCAGGGACTAGCGGGAGGGCCAGATACGCAGTATTTT
NA	TRBJ1-2	many	TRBV27	CASSLSRGIGYTF	TGTGCCAGCAGTTTATCGCGAGGGATCGGCTACACCTTC
NA	TRBJ1-1	NA	TRBV6-2/TRBV6-3	CASSQSFEAFF	TGTGCCAGCAGTCAGAGCTTCGAAGCTTTCTTT
NA	TRBJ1-4	NA	TRBV18	CASSTLNEKLFF	TGTGCCAGCTCGACACTTAATGAAAAACTGTTTTTT
TRBD1	TRBJ2-1	NA	TRBV20-1	CSARPPGQGWNEQFF	TGCAGTGCTAGACCGCCGGGACAGGGGTGGAATGAGCAGTTCTTC
NA	TRBJ1-1	few	TRBV20-1	CSARGGRAEAFF	TGCAGTGCTAGGGGAGGGAGGGCCGAAGCTTTCTTT
NA	TRBJ1-2	NA	TRBV29-1	CSVNRHTTPYGYTF	TGCAGCGTAAACAGGCATACAACCCCCTATGGCTACACCTTC
NA	TRBJ2-1	few	TRBV6-1	CASSDVAADNEQFF	TGTGCCAGCAGTGATGTTGCAGCTGACAATGAGCAGTTCTTC
TRBD2	TRBJ2-3	few	TRBV15	CATSYPGLRYDTQYF	TGTGCCACCAGCTATCCGGGACTACGCTACGATACGCAGTATTTT
NA	TRBJ2-3	NA	TRBV6-2/TRBV6-3	CASSYSRSITDTQYF	TGTGCCAGCAGTTACTCGAGGTCGATCACAGATACGCAGTATTTT
NA	TRBJ2-2	NA	TRBV12-3/TRBV12-4	CASNPGAGELFF	TGTGCCAGCAACCCTGGGGCCGGGGAGCTGTTTTTT
TRBD2	TRBJ2-1	NA	TRBV7-9	CASSTYGTSRDNEQFF	TGTGCCAGCAGCACTTACGGGACTAGCAGAGACAATGAGCAGTTCTTC
NA	TRBJ2-5	once	TRBV30	CAWSVGRTYNEQYF	TGTGCCTGGAGTGTCGGCAGGACCTACAATGAGCAGTACTTC
NA	TRBJ2-1	few	TRBV27	CASSSGTSVPYNEQFF	TGTGCCAGCAGTTCTGGGACTTCCGTTCCCTACAATGAGCAGTTCTTC
NA	TRBJ1-6	few	TRBV12-3/TRBV12-4	CASSFHSFPSPLHF	TGTGCCAGCAGTTTTCACAGTTTCCCTTCACCCCTCCACTTT
NA	TRBJ1-2	few	TRBV6-5	CASSYSAQANYGYTF	TGTGCCAGCAGTTACTCCGCTCAAGCTAACTATGGCTACACCTTC
TRBD1	TRBJ2-1	NA	TRBV7-9	CASSTSISGQGSNEQFF	TGTGCCAGCAGCACAAGCATTTCGGGACAGGGAAGCAATGAGCAGTTCTTC
NA	TRBJ2-3	NA	TRBV20-1	CSAGRGNGTDTQYF	TGCAGTGCAGGAAGGGGGAATGGCACAGATACGCAGTATTTT
NA	TRBJ1-1	NA	TRBV7-8	CASSLAAGSNTEAFF	TGTGCCAGCAGCTTAGCGGCAGGGTCGAACACTGAAGCTTTCTTT
TRBD2	TRBJ2-5	NA	TRBV10-3	CATSESLAGVQETQYF	TGTGCCACCAGTGAGTCGCTAGCGGGGGTACAAGAGACCCAGTACTTC
NA	TRBJ1-1	NA	TRBV29-1	CSVNRMNTEAFF	TGCAGCGTGAACCGGATGAACACTGAAGCTTTCTTT
TRBD2	TRBJ2-5	NA	TRBV3-1	CASSERTSGSRHEQYF	TGTGCCAGCAGCGAACGCACTAGCGGGAGTCGCCATGAGCAGTACTTC
NA	TRBJ2-3	NA	TRBV11-2	CASSPRSVSSKGTDTQYF	TGTGCCAGCAGCCCGAGGTCGGTCTCATCTAAGGGCACAGATACGCAGTATTTT
NA	TRBJ2-1	few	TRBV4-3	CASSPFTGQKYNEQFF	TGCGCCAGCAGCCCATTCACTGGACAGAAATACAATGAGCAGTTCTTC
NA	TRBJ2-1	NA	TRBV5-1	CASSLEMVQSGNEQFF	TGCGCCAGCAGCTTGGAGATGGTCCAGAGTGGGAATGAGCAGTTCTTC
NA	TRBJ2-7	few	TRBV12-3/TRBV12-4	CASSFYINEQYF	TGTGCCAGCAGTTTTTACATCAACGAGCAGTACTTC
NA	TRBJ2-3	many	TRBV7-2	CASSVGPSSTDTQYF	TGTGCCAGCAGCGTGGGACCTTCTAGCACAGATACGCAGTATTTT
TRBD1	TRBJ1-1	few	TRBV2	CASSGTGGLNTEAFF	TGTGCCAGCAGTGGGACAGGGGGCTTGAACACTGAAGCTTTCTTT
NA	TRBJ1-2	NA	TRBV6-5	CASSLTTGTHNYGYTF	TGTGCCAGCAGTTTGACTACAGGGACCCATAACTATGGCTACACCTTC
NA	TRBJ1-2	NA	TRBV4-3	CASSQDRLTGSNYGYTF	TGCGCCAGCAGCCAAGATCGCTTAACAGGGAGCAACTATGGCTACACCTTC
NA	TRBJ2-7	few	TRBV27	CASSPTGYYNEQYF	TGTGCCAGCAGTCCTACGGGGTATTACAATGAGCAGTACTTC
NA	TRBJ1-2	few	TRBV20-1	CSARGQAVDGYTF	TGCAGTGCTAGAGGACAGGCAGTGGATGGCTACACCTTC
NA	TRBJ2-2	NA	TRBV6-5	CASTSSVPGELFF	TGTGCCAGCACCTCTAGTGTCCCCGGGGAGCTGTTTTTT
NA	TRBJ1-3	NA	TRBV6-5	CASSHQTSGNTIYF	TGTGCCAGCAGTCACCAGACATCTGGAAACACCATATATTTT
NA	TRBJ2-3	NA	TRBV2	CASSALIYTDTQYF	TGTGCCAGCAGTGCCTTAATTTACACAGATACGCAGTATTTT
NA	TRBJ2-7	NA	TRBV7-2	CASSFRDTRDEQYF	TGTGCCAGCAGCTTCCGGGACACTCGGGACGAGCAGTACTTC
TRBD1	TRBJ2-7	few	TRBV7-9	CASSFTRQGGYEQYF	TGTGCCAGCAGCTTCACGAGACAGGGGGGCTACGAGCAGTACTTC
NA	TRBJ2-1	NA	TRBV19	CASSITGQAPYNEQFF	TGTGCCAGTAGTATTACGGGGCAGGCTCCCTACAATGAGCAGTTCTTC
NA	TRBJ1-6	once	TRBV5-5	CASSMVTSSSSPLHF	TGTGCCAGCAGTATGGTTACCTCGAGTAGTTCACCCCTCCACTTT
TRBD1	TRBJ2-7	NA	TRBV9	CASSPGRPGQGNYEQYF	TGTGCCAGCAGCCCTGGCCGTCCGGGACAGGGAAACTACGAGCAGTACTTC
NA	TRBJ2-2	NA	TRBV9	CASQNRANTGELFF	TGTGCCAGCCAGAATCGGGCGAACACCGGGGAGCTGTTTTTT
TRBD2	TRBJ2-5	NA	TRBV5-1	CASSYLAGGDNEQYF	TGCGCCAGCAGTTATCTAGCGGGGGGGGACAATGAGCAGTACTTC
NA	TRBJ1-1	NA	TRBV6-5	CASRSARSDMNTEAFF	TGTGCCAGCAGATCAGCCCGGTCCGACATGAACACTGAAGCTTTCTTT
TRBD1	TRBJ2-5	NA	TRBV6-6	CASSYVGTGSWQYF	TGTGCCAGCAGTTACGTAGGGACAGGGAGTTGGCAGTACTTC
NA	TRBJ1-3	NA	TRBV5-1	CASSPEGRSGNTIYF	TGCGCCAGCAGCCCCGAGGGAAGATCTGGAAACACCATATATTTT
NA	TRBJ1-1	NA	TRBV7-6	CASSLGTQRTEAFF	TGTGCCAGCAGCTTAGGGACCCAACGGACTGAAGCTTTCTTT
NA	TRBJ2-3	NA	TRBV20-1	CSARDRPDEGDTQYF	TGCAGTGCTAGAGACCGGCCAGATGAGGGGGATACGCAGTATTTT
TRBD2	TRBJ2-7	NA	TRBV10-3	CAISAVPGTSGGGQYEQYF	TGTGCCATCAGTGCCGTTCCCGGGACTAGCGGGGGGGGCCAGTACGAGCAGTACTTC
NA	TRBJ1-5	NA	TRBV20-1	CSARVTGNSNQPQHF	TGCAGTGCTAGAGTGACAGGCAATAGCAATCAGCCCCAGCATTTT